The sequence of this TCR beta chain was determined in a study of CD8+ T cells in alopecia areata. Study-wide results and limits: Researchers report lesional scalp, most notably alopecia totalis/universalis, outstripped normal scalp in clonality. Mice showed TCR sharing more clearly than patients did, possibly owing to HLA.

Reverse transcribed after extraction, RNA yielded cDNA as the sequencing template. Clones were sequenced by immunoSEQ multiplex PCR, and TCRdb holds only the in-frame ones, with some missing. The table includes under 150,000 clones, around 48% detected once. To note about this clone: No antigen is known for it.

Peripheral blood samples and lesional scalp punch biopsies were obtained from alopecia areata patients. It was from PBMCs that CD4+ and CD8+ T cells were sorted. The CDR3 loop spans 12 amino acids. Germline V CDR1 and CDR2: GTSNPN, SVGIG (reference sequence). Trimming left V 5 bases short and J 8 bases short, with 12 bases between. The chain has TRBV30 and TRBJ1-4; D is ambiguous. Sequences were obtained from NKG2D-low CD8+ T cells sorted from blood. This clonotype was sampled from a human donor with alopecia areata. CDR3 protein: CAWGGMKEKLFF. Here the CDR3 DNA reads TGTGCCTGGGGAGGGATGAAGGAAAAACTGTTTTTT.